Shown below are 31 T cell receptor beta chains from a single sample sequenced in a study of low-dose radiotherapy and immunotherapy resistance in tumors. Alpha- and beta-chain coverage of first-strand cDNA came from TRAV- and TRBV-specific primers. The authors amplified TCRs for about 20 PCR cycles with a constant-region primer and a V-primer adapter. A single record per CDR3 protein comes from TCRdb applying MiXCR to the reads. The data show under 110,000 distinct CDR3 sequences, around 20% seen once. This sample's time point: after trial treatment. Treatment described: LDRT plus nivolumab, ipilimumab, low-dose cyclophosphamide and aspirin (RACIN trial). The specimen comprised PBMCs, sampled after low-dose radiotherapy plus immunotherapy. The receptors derive from a male donor with prostate cancer.

This chain connects TRBV7-2 to TRBJ1-5; a possible D gene is TRBD1 (5 bases). The CDR3 length is 14 residues. Trimming cost V 5 bases and J 7 bases, with 15 bases left between them. The germline gives CDR1 SGHTA, CDR2 FQGNSA. The CDR3 sequence: CASSVDRGNQPQHF. The CDR3 bases are TGTGCCAGCAGCGTGGATCGGGGGAACCAGCCCCAGCATTTT.

This clonotype was found many times. This sequence joins TRBV5-4 and TRBJ2-4, with D hard to call. The CDR3 loop spans 17 amino acids. Germline assignment: CDR1 SGHNT and CDR2 YYREEE (reference sequence). V lost 4 bases, J lost 0 bases, and 17 bases lay in between. In DNA, the CDR3 is TGTGCCAGCAGCCGAGTCGGACGGAGACTAGCCAAAAACATTCAGTACTTC. Translating gives CASSRVGRRLAKNIQYF. Drawing the rest from reference TRBV5-4 and TRBJ2-4, the complete variable domain is ETGVTQSPTHLIKTRGQQVTLRCSSQSGHNTVSWYQQALGQGPQFIFQYYREEENGRGNFPPRFSGLQFPNYSSELNVNALELDDSALYLCASSRVGRRLAKNIQYFGAGTRLSVL.

This clonotype has only a few counts. The CDR3, as DNA: TGTGCCAGCAGTGAAGTTAGGGGGACCCAGTACTTC. Residues: CASSEVRGTQYF. V is TRBV6-2 or TRBV6-3 and J is TRBJ2-5; maybe TRBD1 (5 bases). V was trimmed by 5 bases and J by 7 bases, leaving 11 bases between them. Germline V gene data show CDR1 as MNHEY and CDR2 as SVGEGT. The CDR3 runs to 12 residues.

The chain employs TRBV28 and TRBJ1-1, with D unresolved. The germline gives CDR1 MDHEN, CDR2 SYDVKM. V lost 3 bases to trimming and J lost 2 bases, with 4 bases between them. This CDR3 contains 12 residues. The CDR3 sequence is CASSFVNTEAFF. In DNA form, the CDR3 reads TGTGCCAGCAGTTTTGTTAACACTGAAGCTTTCTTT.

This clonotype was seen ten or more times. The chain has TRBV11-3 and TRBJ2-3; TRBD2 is a possible D gene (5 bases). This CDR3 has 13 amino acids. Germline V gene lookup returns CDR1 SGHNT and CDR2 YENEEA. V was cut by 6 bases and J by 0 bases, with 7 bases left in between. Written as DNA, the CDR3 is TGTGCCAGCAGTCGGACTAGCACAGATACGCAGTATTTT. It is translated as CASSRTSTDTQYF.

The gene calls are TRBV5-1 and TRBJ2-7; possibly TRBD1 for D (8 bases). Germline CDR1 is SGHRS and CDR2 is YFSETQ. This CDR3 is 18 amino acids long. The V end was cut by 1 base, the J end by 7 bases, with 27 bases between. The CDR3 reads CASSLRGVGTGLPREQYF. Written as DNA, the CDR3 is TGCGCCAGCAGCTTGCGGGGGGTAGGGACAGGTCTTCCACGTGAGCAGTACTTC.

This clonotype was found many times. V gene TRBV7-9 combines with J gene TRBJ2-1, with D unclear. With 5 bases removed from V and 4 bases from J, the gap between germline ends came to 6 bases. The germline CDR1 and CDR2 sequences are SEHNR and FQNEAQ (reference sequence). The CDR3 sequence is 12 residues long. The CDR3 nucleotides read TGTGCCAGCAGCGAACATTACAATGAGCAGTTCTTC. This encodes CASSEHYNEQFF.

In this sample, this clonotype turned up many times. V is TRBV5-1 and J is TRBJ1-1; no reliable D call. The CDR3 runs to 13 residues. The germline V and J ends were trimmed by 9 bases and 0 bases, with 12 bases remaining between them. Germline lookup yields CDR1 SGHRS and CDR2 YFSETQ. CDR3 residues: CATRVGLNTEAFF. Written as DNA, the CDR3 is TGCGCCACTAGGGTGGGATTGAACACTGAAGCTTTCTTT.

This chain uses TRBV6-5 with TRBJ2-7; TRBD2 is a possible D gene (6 bases). The V end was cut by 8 bases, the J end by 2 bases, with 16 bases between. The CDR3 covers 14 residues. Germline CDR1 MNHEY, CDR2 SVGAGI. CDR3 residues: CASQSGTGTYEQYF. The CDR3 DNA sequence: TGTGCCAGCCAGTCCGGGACTGGGACCTACGAGCAGTACTTC.

In this sample, this clonotype turned up many times. The gene calls are TRBV6-2 or TRBV6-3 and TRBJ2-3; D might be TRBD2 (6 bases). The germline CDR1 and CDR2 sequences are MNHEY and SVGEGT. Trimming took 5 bases from V and 3 from J, leaving 15 bases between them. The CDR3 totals 15 residues. The CDR3: CASSRQGTLTDTQYF. The CDR3 bases are TGTGCCAGCAGTAGACAAGGGACTCTTACAGATACGCAGTATTTT.

The sample holds many counts of this clonotype. The chain recombines TRBV2 with TRBJ2-1; either TRBD1 or TRBD2 may supply D (5 bases each). This CDR3 is 14 amino acids long. Trimming removed 7 bases from V and 4 bases from J, with 14 bases in between. Germline lookup yields CDR1 SNHLY and CDR2 FYNNEI. CDR3 DNA: TGTGCCAGCACCCTGCCCGGGGCGTACAATGAGCAGTTCTTC. This codes for CASTLPGAYNEQFF. The variable domain in full, with the rest retrieved from reference TRBV2 and TRBJ2-1, is EPEVTQTPSHQVTQMGQEVILRCVPISNHLYFYWYRQILGQKVEFLVSFYNNEISEKSEIFDDQFSVERPDGSNFTLKIRSTKLEDSAMYFCASTLPGAYNEQFFGPGTRLTVL.

This clonotype came up many times. V is TRBV25-1 and J is TRBJ2-6, with 7 positions matching TRBD1. The CDR3 has 15 residues. Germline V gives CDR1 MGHDK, CDR2 SYGVNS. The ends lost 6 bases at V and 2 bases at J; junction bases unmatched: 4. The CDR3 loop is CASSDDRAGANVLTF. The CDR3 DNA follows: TGTGCCAGCAGCGATGACAGGGCTGGGGCCAACGTCCTGACTTTC.

This clonotype was picked up a small number of times. The gene calls are TRBV27 and TRBJ2-1, with D possibly matching TRBD1 (5 bases). With 5 bases removed from V and 6 bases from J, the gap between germline ends came to 20 bases. The CDR3 spans 16 residues. Per the germline V gene, CDR1 is MNHEY and CDR2 is SMNVEV (reference sequence). CDR3 DNA sequence: TGTGCCAGCAGTGGCCTCGTGGGGCCTCGGCTCAATGAGCAGTTCTTC. Amino acid sequence: CASSGLVGPRLNEQFF.

This clonotype was counted once. The chain joins TRBV29-1 to TRBJ2-7; the D is unclear. The CDR3 sequence is 11 residues long. Germline assignment: CDR1 SQVTM and CDR2 ANQGSEA. Trimming cost V 4 bases and J 2 bases, with 6 bases left between them. The CDR3 spells CSVVIPYEQYF. CDR3 DNA: TGCAGCGTTGTAATACCCTACGAGCAGTACTTC.

This clonotype showed up many times. The rearrangement joins TRBV5-1 to TRBJ2-3; D unresolved. V lost 2 bases to trimming and J lost 5 bases, with 6 bases between them. Germline CDR1 is SGHRS and CDR2 is YFSETQ. The CDR3 spans 12 residues. The CDR3 DNA reads TGCGCCAGCAGCTTTGGGGAAGATACGCAGTATTTT. Residues: CASSFGEDTQYF.

This clonotype came up a few times. The chain has TRBV4-1 and TRBJ1-1; D not certain. There are 11 residues in the CDR3. Between the trimmed V and J ends, which lost 2 bases and 5 bases, there was a span of 3 bases. Germline V CDR1 and CDR2: MGHRA, YSYEKL. CDR3 coding DNA: TGCGCCAGCAGCCAATCAACTGAAGCTTTCTTT. Amino acids: CASSQSTEAFF.

As for this clonotype: With only one base between it and a far larger clone, this is likely a read error. The chain uses TRBV7-9 and TRBJ2-7; the D is unclear. The CDR3 totals 17 residues. Trimming pared 1 base from V and 1 base from J, leaving 17 bases between. Germline V gene sequence: CDR1 SEHNR, CDR2 FQNEAQ (reference sequence). The CDR3 DNA reads as TGTGCCAGCAGCTTAGTCGGTTCCAGGTCGGAATCCTACGAGCAGTACTTC. This encodes CASSLVGSRSESYEQYF.

Concerning this clonotype: This is likely an artifact of a read error, given a far larger clone one base away. As DNA, the CDR3 is TGTGCCAGCAGCTCGGGGGGGCTTCTAGCGGGGATCCAAGAGACCCAGTTCTTC. Its protein is CASSSGGLLAGIQETQFF. V usage is TRBV7-8 and J usage is TRBJ2-1; 9 nucleotides agree with TRBD2. J was trimmed by 13 bases and V by 4 bases; bases with no gene match: 23. Germline V CDR1 and CDR2: SGHVS, FQNEAQ. The CDR3 extends over 18 amino acids.

This chain connects TRBV6-6 to TRBJ2-7; perhaps D is TRBD1 or TRBD2 (6 bases each). Germline V gives CDR1 MNHNY, CDR2 SVGAGI (reference sequence). Trimming shortened V by 7 bases and J by 6 bases, and 28 bases separated the two germline ends. The CDR3 runs 17 residues. The CDR3 bases are TGTGCCAGCAAATTAGGGGACTCTACAGGGCCCGGCGGCGAGCAGTACTTC. Residues: CASKLGDSTGPGGEQYF.

This clonotype was picked up many times. This rearrangement joins TRBV21-1 to TRBJ2-3; the tabulated D call, TRBD1, remains unverified against the DNA. TRBV21-1 is classified as a pseudogene. CDR3 length equals 13 residues. This CDR3 is CASTGATPDTQYF. CDR3 DNA: TGTGCCAGTACAGGGGCGACGCCAGATACGCAGTATTTT.

V usage is TRBV29-1 and J usage is TRBJ1-2; D is possibly TRBD1 (6 bases). The CDR3 has 14 amino acids. Germline V CDR1 and CDR2: SQVTM, ANQGSEA. With 6 bases removed from V and 3 bases from J, the gap between germline ends came to 17 bases. CDR3 DNA: TGCAGCGTCGACGCCTGGACAGTTGACTATGGCTACACCTTC. Its protein is CSVDAWTVDYGYTF.

This chain connects TRBV13 to TRBJ1-1, with 11 bases aligning to TRBD1. Germline V gene lookup returns CDR1 PRHDT and CDR2 FYEKMQ (reference sequence). The CDR3 runs to 15 residues. V shed 3 bases, J shed 5 bases, and the junction held 5 bases outside the gene matches. CDR3 sequence: CASSFLDRGLTEAFF. In DNA form, the CDR3 reads TGTGCCAGCAGCTTCCTGGACAGGGGGCTTACTGAAGCTTTCTTT.

This clonotype was detected many times. The chain has TRBV6-6 and TRBJ2-7; D might be TRBD1 (6 bases). Germline CDR1 reads MNHNY; CDR2 reads SVGAGI (reference sequence). The CDR3 is 14 amino acids. V gave up 4 bases and J gave up 3 bases, with 13 bases separating them. The CDR3: CASSSTGMGYEQYF. The CDR3 bases are TGTGCCAGCAGTTCTACAGGGATGGGCTACGAGCAGTACTTC.

This clonotype was observed a handful of times. The chain has TRBV20-1 and TRBJ1-2, with D possibly TRBD1 on 5 matching bases. Germline V gene sequence: CDR1 DFQATT, CDR2 SNEGSKA (reference sequence). V was clipped by 6 bases and J by 8 bases, with 19 bases between them. CDR3 length: 13 amino acids. The CDR3 sequence: CSAQPQGWGGYTF. The CDR3 nucleotides are TGCAGTGCCCAGCCCCAGGGCTGGGGAGGCTACACCTTC.

This clonotype showed up many times. V gene TRBV6-6 combines with J gene TRBJ1-3; D may be TRBD1 (6 bases). Germline CDR1 is MNHNY and CDR2 is SVGAGI (reference sequence). Trimming removed 5 bases from V and 0 bases from J, with 8 bases in between. The CDR3 is made up of 14 amino acids. The CDR3 DNA is TGTGCCAGCAGTCAACAGGGCTCTGGAAACACCATATATTTT. Its translation is CASSQQGSGNTIYF.

This clonotype was counted many times. The chain recombines TRBV4-2 with TRBJ1-6; 11 bases fit TRBD1. This CDR3 region has 17 residues. V lost 4 bases and J lost 6; bases outside the gene matches: 8. Germline lookup yields CDR1 LGHNA and CDR2 YNFKEQ. The DNA for the CDR3 is TGTGCCAGCAGCCCGCCGGGACAGGGGGGGTCTAATTCACCCCTCCACTTT. This gives the protein CASSPPGQGGSNSPLHF.

The chain employs TRBV9 and TRBJ1-1; 8 bases agree with TRBD1. Trimming removed 0 bases from V and 1 base from J; junction bases left unmatched: 8. The germline CDR1 and CDR2 sequences are SGDLS and YYNGEE. The CDR3 loop spans 17 amino acids. The CDR3, as DNA: TGTGCCAGCAGCGTAGGGGACAGGAGGGCCACGAACACTGAAGCTTTCTTT. Amino acid sequence: CASSVGDRRATNTEAFF.

In this sample, this clonotype turned up many times. The gene calls are TRBV5-1 and TRBJ1-1; D gene uncertain. Trimming pared 0 bases from V and 1 base from J, leaving 7 bases between. The CDR3 consists of 14 residues. CDR1 SGHRS and CDR2 YFSETQ come from the germline V gene. The CDR3 DNA reads TGCGCCAGCAGCTTGGAACGGGGGAACACTGAAGCTTTCTTT. Its translation is CASSLERGNTEAFF.

The table lists this clonotype with many counts. J is TRBJ2-3 and V is TRBV29-1, with 12 bases fitting TRBD2. The CDR3 spans 14 residues. Unmatched junction bases numbered 2, after V lost 4 bases and J lost 3 bases. CDR1 and CDR2 from the germline V gene are SQVTM and ANQGSEA. The CDR3 sequence: CSVGTSGGTDTQYF. In DNA form, the CDR3 reads TGCAGCGTTGGAACTAGCGGGGGGACAGATACGCAGTATTTT.

This clonotype was recorded only once. This sequence is one base from a far larger clone and is likely a read error. The V gene is TRBV5-1, the J gene TRBJ2-1; possibly TRBD1 or TRBD2 for D (5 bases each). The germline CDR1 and CDR2 sequences are SGHRS and YFSETQ. The CDR3 is made up of 15 amino acids. The germline V and J ends were trimmed by 5 bases and 10 bases, with 22 bases remaining between them. CDR3 residues: CASSLSGQFTYEQFF. CDR3 nucleotides: TGCGCCAGCAGTCTCTCGGGGCAGTTTACCTACGAGCAGTTCTTC.

This clonotype was recorded many times. The chain joins TRBV4-1 to TRBJ2-7; 7 nucleotides match TRBD2. J was trimmed by 4 bases and V by 4 bases; bases with no gene match: 7. The CDR3 runs to 14 residues. Germline CDR1 reads MGHRA; CDR2 reads YSYEKL. DNA for the CDR3: TGCGCCAGCAGCCCCGAGCTGCGGGGGTACGAGCAGTACTTC. Amino acid sequence: CASSPELRGYEQYF.